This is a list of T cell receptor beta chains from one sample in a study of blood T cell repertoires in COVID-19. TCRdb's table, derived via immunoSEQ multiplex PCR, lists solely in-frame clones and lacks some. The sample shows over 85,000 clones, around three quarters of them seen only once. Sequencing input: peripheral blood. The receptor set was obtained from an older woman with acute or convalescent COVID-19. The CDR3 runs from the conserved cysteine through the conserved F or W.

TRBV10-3 CAISRDKYSNQPQHF
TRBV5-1 CASSSQGDYGYTF
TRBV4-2 CASSQGSGGGTDTQYF
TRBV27 CASRKTGRRVGVSNQPQHF
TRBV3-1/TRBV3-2 CASSQKRGQETQYF
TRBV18 CASSPPQATAKNIQYF
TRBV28 CASSFRRRNGYTF
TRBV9 CASSVSGYNSPLHF
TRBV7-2 CASSLGGRVGLNTEAFF
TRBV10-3 CAISEASRDRGEKLFF
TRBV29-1 CSVEGGRNTGELFF
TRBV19 CASSISTGTGLQPQHF
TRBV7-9 CASSLGQGFLSSYNEQFF
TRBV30 CAWSPRDTEAFF